Given below is one T cell receptor beta chain in context. The sample originates from a study of blood T cell repertoires in COVID-19. Study in general: Samples came from the United States, Italy and Spain, spanning acute and convalescent COVID-19.

Assay used: immunoSEQ multiplex PCR; TCRdb lists only in-frame clones, some missing. The sample lists 150,000 to 200,000 clones; 75% to 85% were seen once. CDR3 length: 16 residues. V shed 3 bases and J shed 8 bases, with 19 bases lying between them. Germline V CDR1 and CDR2: MNHEY, SMNVEV (reference sequence). This chain joins TRBV27 and TRBJ1-4; unclear D gene. This sequence was found in a woman in her sixties or seventies with COVID-19, enrolled during active disease. Sequenced input: peripheral blood. The CDR3 sequence: CASSLLGERLGEKLFF. DNA for the CDR3: TGTGCCAGCAGTTTGTTGGGAGAGCGGTTAGGGGAAAAACTGTTTTTT. Drawing the rest from reference TRBV27 and TRBJ1-4, the complete variable domain is EAQVTQNPRYLITVTGKKLTVTCSQNMNHEYMSWYRQDPGLGLRQIYYSMNVEVTDKGDVPEGYKVSRKEKRNFPLILESPSPNQTSLYFCASSLLGERLGEKLFFGSGTQLSVL.